The 3 T cell receptor beta chains below were found in one sample sequenced in a study of shared clonotypes between healthy human individuals. TCRdb keeps only in-frame clones here, not all; method: immunoSEQ multiplex PCR. The sample lists approximately 2.3 million clones, approximately 93% occurring once. The source material was naive CD4+ T cells from PBMCs. As for subset: CD45RA+ positively selected. These TCRs come from a man aged 18 to 29 in good health. Some clones in this sample may be carry-over from other donors' samples.

The chain combines TRBV7-2 with TRBJ1-2; D unresolved. The CDR3 length is 14 residues. Germline values: CDR1 SGHTA, CDR2 FQGNSA. The V end lost 4 bases, the J end lost 2 bases, and 11 bases lay between the germline ends. Here the CDR3 DNA reads TGTGCCAGCAGCTCCCACAGAAACAACTATGGCTACACCTTC. It encodes CASSSHRNNYGYTF.

The V gene is TRBV9, the J gene TRBJ2-7; D remains ambiguous. V lost 1 base and J 2 bases, leaving 16 bases between the germline ends. Germline V CDR1 and CDR2: SGDLS, YYNGEE. CDR3 size: 16 residues. This chain's CDR3 is CASSVYDGELPYEQYF. The CDR3 bases are TGTGCCAGCAGCGTATACGACGGAGAACTCCCCTACGAGCAGTACTTC.

This chain connects TRBV28 to TRBJ2-7, with D possibly being TRBD1 (6 bases). The V end was cut by 7 bases, the J end by 2 bases, with 15 bases between. The CDR3 has 14 amino acids. CDR1 and CDR2 from the germline V gene are MDHEN and SYDVKM. The CDR3: CASNIGGLAYEQYF. The CDR3 DNA reads as TGTGCCAGCAACATTGGGGGCCTCGCCTACGAGCAGTACTTC.